Shown below are 27 T cell receptor beta chains from a single sample sequenced in a study of blood T cell repertoires in COVID-19. Clones were sequenced by immunoSEQ multiplex PCR, and TCRdb holds only the in-frame ones, with some missing. This sample has roughly 220,000 clones; more than 80% occur once, and the top ten carry 3.5% to 4.5%. The specimen was PBMCs or T cells enriched from blood (not recorded which). These receptor sequences come from a woman in her 40s with acute COVID-19.

V is TRBV9 and J is TRBJ1-2; tentative D call: TRBD1 (5 bases). The CDR3 spans 15 residues. The germline V and J ends were trimmed by 3 bases and 2 bases, with 14 bases remaining between them. Germline V lookup: CDR1 SGDLS, CDR2 YYNGEE. CDR3 protein: CASSGLSGGNYGYTF. CDR3 nucleotides: TGTGCCAGCAGCGGGCTTTCGGGGGGAAACTATGGCTACACCTTC.

The genes are TRBV3-1 (or the pseudogene TRBV3-2) and TRBJ1-1; D is uncertain. The CDR3 is made up of 14 amino acids. Trimming shortened V by 0 bases and J by 1 base, and 6 bases separated the two germline ends. The germline gives CDR1 LGHDT, CDR2 YNNKEL (reference sequence). The CDR3 protein is CASSQDRRNTEAFF. CDR3 DNA: TGTGCCAGCAGCCAAGATCGGAGGAACACTGAAGCTTTCTTT.

V is TRBV7-6 and J is TRBJ2-2; maybe TRBD1 (6 bases). Germline lookup yields CDR1 SGHVS and CDR2 FNYEAQ. V was cut by 1 base and J by 0 bases, with 9 bases left in between. The CDR3 covers 16 residues. The CDR3 region is CASSLVGGSNTGELFF. The DNA of the CDR3 is TGTGCCAGCAGCTTAGTTGGGGGCTCGAACACCGGGGAGCTGTTTTTT.

V gene TRBV7-2 combines with J gene TRBJ2-4; TRBD2 matches at 14 bases. The CDR3 is 17 residues long. Germline V gene sequence: CDR1 SGHTA, CDR2 FQGNSA. The V segment lost 4 bases and the J segment 3 bases; nucleotides outside the gene matches: 5. The CDR3 region has the DNA TGTGCCAGCAGCTCACCGGGACTAGCGGGAGACAAAAACATTCAGTACTTC. Translated: CASSSPGLAGDKNIQYF.

The gene calls are TRBV19 and TRBJ1-5; D ambiguous. The germline V and J ends were trimmed by 3 bases and 4 bases, with 16 bases remaining between them. The length of the CDR3 is 16 residues. Per germline, CDR1 LNHDA and CDR2 SQIVND (reference sequence). CDR3 sequence: CASSIGSALTNQPQHF. The DNA for the CDR3 is TGTGCCAGTAGTATTGGATCAGCGCTTACGAATCAGCCCCAGCATTTT.

The chain couples TRBV19 to TRBJ2-3, with D hard to call. V was trimmed by 5 bases and J by 0 bases, leaving 9 bases between them. The CDR3 extends over 14 amino acids. Germline V gene lookup returns CDR1 LNHDA and CDR2 SQIVND (reference sequence). The CDR3 sequence is CASSWARSTDTQYF. The CDR3, as DNA: TGTGCCAGTAGTTGGGCAAGGAGCACAGATACGCAGTATTTT.

This rearrangement joins TRBV2 to TRBJ1-5, with 10 nucleotides matching TRBD1. V lost 6 bases, J lost 0 bases, and 14 bases stayed unmatched. The CDR3 is 19 residues long. The V gene's germline CDR1 is SNHLY and CDR2 FYNNEI. CDR3: CASSESGTGALHSNQPQHF. The CDR3 DNA is TGTGCCAGCAGCGAGTCCGGGACAGGGGCCCTCCATAGCAATCAGCCCCAGCATTTT.

V and J are TRBV24-1 and TRBJ2-1, with D perhaps matching TRBD1 (6 bases). The germline CDR1 and CDR2 sequences are KGHDR and SFDVKD. The V and J ends lost 5 bases and 6 bases respectively, with 10 bases between them. CDR3 size: 13 residues. The CDR3 is CATSAPRGNEQFF. The CDR3 nucleotides are TGTGCCACCAGTGCCCCCAGGGGCAATGAGCAGTTCTTC.

V gene TRBV5-5 combines with J gene TRBJ1-2; the D gene is possibly TRBD1 (5 bases). V was shortened by 0 bases and J by 5 bases, with 5 bases between the two germline ends. The CDR3 spans 12 residues. Germline V CDR1 and CDR2: SGHKS, YYEKEE (reference sequence). CDR3 DNA: TGTGCCAGCAGCTTGGAGGGGTATGGCTACACCTTC. This encodes CASSLEGYGYTF.

The CDR3 DNA reads as TGTGCCAGCAGCTTAGATACGCAGAACTATGGCTACACCTTC. Translated, it gives CASSLDTQNYGYTF. The gene calls are TRBV11-2 and TRBJ1-2, with no clear D. Germline CDR1 and CDR2: SGHAT and FQNNGV. This CDR3 has 14 amino acids. V gave up 0 bases and J gave up 2 bases, with 7 bases separating them. The entire variable domain, with the rest obtained from reference TRBV11-2 and TRBJ1-2, is as follows: EAGVAQSPRYKIIEKRQSVAFWCNPISGHATLYWYQQILGQGPKLLIQFQNNGVVDDSQLPKDRFSAERLKGVDSTLKIQPAKLEDSAVYLCASSLDTQNYGYTFGSGTRLTVV.

Here the CDR3 reads CASSEYRDRETDTQYF. The CDR3 coding sequence is TGTGCCAGCAGCGAATACCGGGACAGGGAAACAGATACGCAGTATTTT. V gene TRBV7-9 combines with J gene TRBJ2-3; 9 nucleotides agree with TRBD1. J lost 3 bases, V lost 5 bases, and 9 bases had no gene match. Germline CDR1 reads SEHNR; CDR2 reads FQNEAQ (reference sequence). This CDR3 spans 16 amino acids.

V usage is TRBV27 and J usage is TRBJ1-6, with 9 bases identical to TRBD1. This CDR3 is built from 14 residues. V was pared by 4 bases and J by 9 bases, with 4 bases of the junction left unmatched. Germline V lookup: CDR1 MNHEY, CDR2 SMNVEV (reference sequence). The CDR3 loop reads CASSSTGGGSPLHF. The DNA of the CDR3 is TGTGCCAGCAGTTCGACAGGGGGGGGTTCACCCCTCCACTTT.

Only a few counts were recorded for this clone. The gene calls are TRBV6-6 and TRBJ2-1; 11 positions match TRBD1. This CDR3 has 15 residues. In germline, CDR1 is MNHNY, CDR2 SVGAGI (reference sequence). V lost 6 bases and J lost 7; bases outside the gene matches: 8. The CDR3 loop reads CASRPGTGGENEQFF. Written as DNA, the CDR3 is TGTGCCAGCAGACCCGGGACAGGGGGAGAAAATGAGCAGTTCTTC.

This rearrangement joins TRBV2 to TRBJ1-3; the D gene is possibly TRBD1 (6 bases). Germline V lookup: CDR1 SNHLY, CDR2 FYNNEI. This CDR3 contains 14 residues. Trimming stripped 6 bases from V and 4 bases from J, with 13 bases between. The CDR3 is CASRKGVGGNTIYF. CDR3 DNA sequence: TGTGCCAGCAGGAAGGGGGTGGGAGGAAACACCATATATTTT.

The chain carries TRBV12-3 or TRBV12-4 and TRBJ2-1; D is ambiguous. V was shortened by 10 bases and J by 7 bases, with 11 bases between the two germline ends. CDR3 length: 11 residues. The CDR3 spells CANRLLNEQFF. As DNA, the CDR3 is TGTGCCAACCGGTTGCTGAATGAGCAGTTCTTC.

The rearrangement joins TRBV7-2 to TRBJ1-3, with D possibly being TRBD1 (5 bases). This CDR3 comprises 15 residues. Germline CDR1 is SGHTA and CDR2 is FQGNSA. V gave up 4 bases and J gave up 0 bases, with 10 bases separating them. The CDR3 is CASSSGLVSGNTIYF. Written as DNA, the CDR3 is TGTGCCAGCAGCTCGGGACTGGTCTCTGGAAACACCATATATTTT. The whole variable domain, filled in from reference TRBV7-2 and TRBJ1-3, reads GAGVSQSPSNKVTEKGKDVELRCDPISGHTALYWYRQSLGQGLEFLIYFQGNSAPDKSGLPSDRFSAERTGGSVSTLTIQRTQQEDSAVYLCASSSGLVSGNTIYFGEGSWLTVV.

This clone was counted between two and nine times. This sequence joins TRBV5-1 and TRBJ2-7, with 8 nucleotides matching TRBD2. The CDR3 sequence is 14 residues long. Germline CDR1 is SGHRS and CDR2 is YFSETQ. V lost 8 bases to trimming and J lost 3 bases; unmatched junction nucleotides: 10. CDR3 protein: CASSTGTRSYEQYF. In DNA, the CDR3 is TGCGCCAGTTCGACCGGGACTAGGAGCTACGAGCAGTACTTC.

The chain links TRBV5-4 to TRBJ2-5; TRBD2 agrees at 9 bases. The CDR3 totals 19 residues. Trimming took 0 bases from V and 1 from J; bases not matched to a gene: 13. Per the germline V gene, CDR1 is SGHNT and CDR2 is YYREEE (reference sequence). For the CDR3, the DNA is TGTGCCAGCAGCTTGGGCCCGGCTAGCGGGACTCTACGCCAAGAGACCCAGTACTTC. This sequence encodes CASSLGPASGTLRQETQYF.

V is TRBV2 and J is TRBJ1-2; a weak D match, TRBD1 (5 bases). The ends were cut back, 7 bases at V and 3 bases at J, with 21 bases in the middle. The CDR3 contains 16 residues. Germline V gives CDR1 SNHLY, CDR2 FYNNEI. The CDR3 DNA reads as TGTGCCAGCATGTTTCGGACAAGGGAAAACTACTATGGCTACACCTTC. Protein sequence: CASMFRTRENYYGYTF. The entire variable domain, with the rest obtained from reference TRBV2 and TRBJ1-2, is as follows: EPEVTQTPSHQVTQMGQEVILRCVPISNHLYFYWYRQILGQKVEFLVSFYNNEISEKSEIFDDQFSVERPDGSNFTLKIRSTKLEDSAMYFCASMFRTRENYYGYTFGSGTRLTVV.

The rearrangement joins TRBV13 to TRBJ2-2, with a possible D match to TRBD2 (5 bases). The germline V gene has CDR1 PRHDT and CDR2 FYEKMQ (reference sequence). The CDR3 spans 16 residues. The ends were cut back, 3 bases at V and 4 bases at J, with 15 bases in the middle. The CDR3 DNA reads as TGTGCCAGCAGCTTCCGAGTGAGGGTGGGCACCGGGGAGCTGTTTTTT. Its translation: CASSFRVRVGTGELFF.

This clone was counted once. The rearrangement joins TRBV19 to TRBJ1-5; 8 bases align to TRBD1. V shed 4 bases, J shed 2 bases, and the junction held 7 bases outside the gene matches. The CDR3 has 16 amino acids. In germline, CDR1 is LNHDA, CDR2 SQIVND (reference sequence). CDR3 DNA sequence: TGTGCCAGTAGTACGCAAGGACAGGGAGGCAATCAGCCCCAGCATTTT. Translation: CASSTQGQGGNQPQHF.

The chain combines TRBV4-1 with TRBJ1-2; 11 bases fit TRBD1. In germline, CDR1 is MGHRA, CDR2 YSYEKL. V lost 1 base and J lost 6; bases outside the gene matches: 7. The CDR3 is 16 amino acids. The CDR3 reads CASSQAVDRGPHGYTF. The CDR3 DNA sequence: TGCGCCAGCAGCCAAGCTGTGGACAGGGGGCCCCATGGCTACACCTTC.

This clone was recorded a few times. This rearrangement joins TRBV9 to TRBJ1-6; D unresolved. The germline V gene encodes CDR1 SGDLS and CDR2 YYNGEE. This CDR3 has 15 amino acids. V lost 0 bases and J 5 bases, leaving 9 bases between the germline ends. The CDR3 nucleotides are TGTGCCAGCAGCGTAGGAGGGCTTAATAATTCACCCCTCCACTTT. This translates into CASSVGGLNNSPLHF. The whole variable domain, filled in from reference TRBV9 and TRBJ1-6, reads DSGVTQTPKHLITATGQRVTLRCSPRSGDLSVYWYQQSLDQGLQFLIQYYNGEERAKGNILERFSAQQFPDLHSELNLSSLELGDSALYFCASSVGGLNNSPLHFGNGTRLTVT.

The chain employs TRBV6-5 and TRBJ2-2; TRBD1 matches 9 bases. CDR3 length: 15 residues. CDR1 and CDR2 from the germline V gene are MNHEY and SVGAGI. J was trimmed by 1 base and V by 7 bases; bases with no gene match: 4. The CDR3 DNA sequence: TGTGCCAGCACCGTGGGACAGGGGAACACCGGGGAGCTGTTTTTT. Translating it yields CASTVGQGNTGELFF.

The V gene is TRBV7-9, the J gene TRBJ2-1, with 7 bases identical to TRBD2. CDR1 and CDR2 from the germline V gene are SEHNR and FQNEAQ (reference sequence). V shed 6 bases, J shed 9 bases, and the junction held 2 bases outside the gene matches. The CDR3 is 11 amino acids. The CDR3 spells CASSWEGEQFF. The CDR3 region has the DNA TGTGCCAGCAGTTGGGAGGGTGAGCAGTTCTTC.

The rearrangement uses TRBV19 and TRBJ1-3; D not resolved. Germline CDR1 reads LNHDA; CDR2 reads SQIVND (reference sequence). The CDR3 loop spans 14 amino acids. Trimming took 2 bases from V and 4 from J, leaving 9 bases between them. The CDR3 is CASSITGSGNTIYF. CDR3 in DNA: TGTGCCAGTAGTATAACGGGGTCCGGAAACACCATATATTTT. Filled out from reference TRBV19 and TRBJ1-3, the complete variable domain reads DGGITQSPKYLFRKEGQNVTLSCEQNLNHDAMYWYRQDPGQGLRLIYYSQIVNDFQKGDIAEGYSVSREKKESFPLTVTSAQKNPTAFYLCASSITGSGNTIYFGEGSWLTVV.

The CDR3 spells CASSQWATTDTQYF. The CDR3 nucleotides read TGTGCCAGCAGTCAATGGGCTACCACAGATACGCAGTATTTT. The chain carries TRBV11-2 and TRBJ2-3; D remains ambiguous. Germline V lookup: CDR1 SGHAT, CDR2 FQNNGV. The CDR3 length is 14 residues. The germline V and J ends were trimmed by 6 bases and 2 bases, with 12 bases remaining between them.